The sequence of this TCR beta chain was determined in a study of control samples from healthy donors and cancer patients. Germline-derived CDR1 and CDR2 are SGHRS and YFSETQ. This CDR3 is built from 15 residues. Deletions cut 1 base from V and 0 bases from J, with 10 bases between. Sequencing was performed with immunoSEQ multiplex PCR; in TCRdb, only in-frame clones are kept and a portion is missing. The data show approximately 210,000 clones, about nine tenths seen once. Specimen: blood. The clonotype comes from a man aged 30-40 years in good health. The rearrangement links TRBV5-1 to TRBJ2-5; no clear D gene. The CDR3 loop reads CASSLLLRYQETQYF. CDR3 DNA sequence: TGCGCCAGCAGCTTGCTTTTGCGGTACCAAGAGACCCAGTACTTC.